The 31 T cell receptor beta chains in this list originate from one sample, sequenced in a study of blood T cell repertoires in COVID-19. Using immunoSEQ multiplex PCR, the repertoire was profiled, and TCRdb retains in-frame clones only, with some absent. The repertoire holds tens of thousands of clones, with around 80% as singletons. Sequenced material: peripheral blood. These receptor sequences come from a human donor in a cohort sampled during active COVID-19.

The chain combines TRBV7-2 with TRBJ2-5, with a tentative D call TRBD1 (6 bases). CDR3 size: 13 residues. Germline V gene lookup returns CDR1 SGHTA and CDR2 FQGNSA. The ends were cut back, 5 bases at V and 2 bases at J, with 9 bases in the middle. For the CDR3, the DNA is TGTGCCAGCAGCCCCGGACAGCAAGAGACCCAGTACTTC. Translated: CASSPGQQETQYF.

This clone appeared a single time. The chain recombines TRBV28 with TRBJ1-5; TRBD1 matches at 7 bases. With 5 bases clipped from V and 0 bases from J, the junction kept 4 bases outside the gene matches. The CDR3 runs 15 residues. Germline loops: CDR1 MDHEN, CDR2 SYDVKM. This chain's CDR3 is CASSGQVYSNQPQHF. DNA for the CDR3: TGTGCCAGCAGTGGACAGGTCTATAGCAATCAGCCCCAGCATTTT.

This clone occurred a few times. V gene TRBV5-1 combines with J gene TRBJ2-1, with 9 positions matching TRBD1. Germline V lookup: CDR1 SGHRS, CDR2 YFSETQ. The CDR3 covers 15 residues. The ends lost 4 bases at V and 8 bases at J; junction bases unmatched: 10. The CDR3 DNA follows: TGCGCCAGCAGCCCCGGGACAGGGTTTCCCCATGAGCAGTTCTTC. Translated: CASSPGTGFPHEQFF.

The chain links TRBV6-1 to TRBJ1-4; TRBD1 might be the D (5 bases). V was clipped by 2 bases and J by 3 bases, with 10 bases between them. Germline V lookup: CDR1 MNHNS, CDR2 SASEGT. This CDR3 spans 15 amino acids. CDR3 DNA: TGTGCCAGCAGTGAAAGGGGCAGGCCTAATGAAAAACTGTTTTTT. Translating gives CASSERGRPNEKLFF.

This clone showed up just once. This chain links TRBV5-1 with TRBJ2-1; 8 nucleotides line up with TRBD1. The CDR3 extends over 16 amino acids. Germline V CDR1 and CDR2: SGHRS, YFSETQ. V lost 6 bases to trimming and J lost 3 bases; unmatched junction nucleotides: 11. The CDR3 reads CASTRGQGAFYNEQFF. The CDR3 bases are TGCGCCAGCACCCGGGGTCAGGGGGCTTTCTACAATGAGCAGTTCTTC.

CDR3 protein: CASSPGEDETQYF. CDR3 in DNA: TGTGCCAGCTCACCCGGCGAGGATGAGACCCAGTACTTC. The chain combines TRBV18 with TRBJ2-5; D remains ambiguous. Per germline, CDR1 KGHSH and CDR2 LQKENI. CDR3 length: 13 residues. V was shortened by 3 bases and J by 5 bases, with 10 bases between the two germline ends.

This clone was found a few times. The chain is built from TRBV14 and TRBJ1-3, with 7 bases fitting TRBD1. V was clipped by 4 bases and J by 2 bases; unmatched bases: 5. The CDR3 has 15 amino acids. Per germline, CDR1 SGHDN and CDR2 FVKESK. The CDR3 loop is CASSRRQGTGNTIYF. CDR3 sequence (DNA): TGTGCCAGCAGCCGTAGACAGGGAACTGGAAACACCATATATTTT.

The chain carries TRBV6-2 or TRBV6-3 and TRBJ2-5; TRBD2 is a possible D gene (5 bases). The CDR3 totals 15 residues. V lost 0 bases, J lost 5 bases, and 13 bases lay in between. Looked up from germline, CDR1 is MNHEY and CDR2 is SVGEGT. CDR3 sequence (DNA): TGTGCCAGCAGTTACTCAGAGGACTCCCCGGAGACCCAGTACTTC. Its translation is CASSYSEDSPETQYF.

The J gene is TRBJ2-5, the V gene TRBV29-1, with TRBD2 matching over 8 bases. The length of the CDR3 is 12 residues. J gave up 7 bases and V 5 bases, and 6 bases lay outside the gene matches. Looked up from germline, CDR1 is SQVTM and CDR2 is ANQGSEA. In nucleotides, the CDR3 is TGCAGCGTTCTTAGCGGGGATGCGACCCAGTACTTC. Translated, it gives CSVLSGDATQYF.

A single count supports this clone. The CDR3 protein is CASSPGFSGANVLTF. For the CDR3, the DNA is TGTGCCAGCAGCCCCGGTTTTTCCGGGGCCAACGTCCTGACTTTC. This chain joins TRBV5-8 and TRBJ2-6; no reliable D call. The V end was cut by 4 bases, the J end by 4 bases, with 12 bases between. CDR1 and CDR2 from the germline V gene are SGHTS and YDEGEE. This CDR3 has 15 residues.

This chain joins TRBV15 and TRBJ2-1, with TRBD2 matching 10 bases. This CDR3 spans 16 amino acids. CDR1 is LNHNV, CDR2 YYDKDF, per germline (reference sequence). The trim removed 1 base at V and 4 bases at J, leaving 4 bases unmatched. CDR3 DNA: TGTGCCACCAGCAGAGGGCGAGCGGGGGGGTACAATGAGCAGTTCTTC. Translating gives CATSRGRAGGYNEQFF.

The chain couples TRBV7-2 to TRBJ2-7; 8 nucleotides line up with TRBD2. This CDR3 contains 14 residues. CDR1 and CDR2 from the germline V gene are SGHTA and FQGNSA. V dropped 10 bases and J dropped 2; count of bases not matched to a gene: 10. CDR3 coding DNA: TGTGCCACCAAGCCGGGGGGGGGTACCTACGAGCAGTACTTC. Residues: CATKPGGGTYEQYF.

This rearrangement joins TRBV5-1 to TRBJ1-4; D perhaps matches TRBD1 (5 bases). From germline, CDR1 is SGHRS and CDR2 YFSETQ. V gave up 4 bases and J gave up 0 bases, with 13 bases separating them. The CDR3 has 16 amino acids. CDR3 sequence (DNA): TGCGCCAGCAGCCTGGGGGGAGCTTCAACTAATGAAAAACTGTTTTTT. Translating gives CASSLGGASTNEKLFF.

The rearrangement joins TRBV9 to TRBJ2-6, with D maybe TRBD2 (5 bases). The CDR3 runs 16 residues. Germline V gene sequence: CDR1 SGDLS, CDR2 YYNGEE. The V end lost 0 bases, the J end lost 4 bases, and 11 bases lay between the germline ends. CDR3 sequence: CASSVVSRAGANVLTF. In nucleotides, the CDR3 is TGTGCCAGCAGCGTAGTGTCGAGGGCCGGGGCCAACGTCCTGACTTTC.

The chain is built from TRBV18 and TRBJ1-6; TRBD1 is a possible D gene (5 bases). Germline values: CDR1 KGHSH, CDR2 LQKENI. The CDR3 consists of 13 residues. Trimming cost V 5 bases and J 6 bases, with 8 bases left between them. CDR3 in DNA: TGTGCCAGCTCATCAGGGCCTAATTCACCCCTCCACTTT. Its translation: CASSSGPNSPLHF.

The V and J genes are TRBV4-1 and TRBJ1-2, with D possibly being TRBD1 (5 bases). The V gene lost 1 base and the J gene lost 5 bases, with 17 bases spanning the gap. This CDR3 comprises 16 residues. The germline V gene has CDR1 MGHRA and CDR2 YSYEKL. The CDR3 protein is CASSQAAAGKGYGYTF. The DNA for the CDR3 is TGCGCCAGCAGCCAAGCCGCGGCAGGGAAGGGTTATGGCTACACCTTC.

This rearrangement joins TRBV6-5 to TRBJ1-6, with unresolved D. Germline V lookup: CDR1 MNHEY, CDR2 SVGAGI. CDR3 length equals 12 residues. Between the trimmed V and J ends, which lost 6 bases and 10 bases, there was a span of 10 bases. CDR3 nucleotide sequence: TGTGCCAGCAGAGATCCAGGATCACCCCTCCACTTT. As protein: CASRDPGSPLHF.

The chain has TRBV6-6 and TRBJ1-6; D is possibly TRBD1 (5 bases). The ends were cut back, 5 bases at V and 2 bases at J, with 16 bases in the middle. The germline CDR1 and CDR2 sequences are MNHNY and SVGAGI (reference sequence). CDR3 length equals 17 residues. The CDR3 reads CASSLRQPPPYNSPLHF. CDR3 sequence (DNA): TGTGCCAGCAGTCTGCGACAGCCTCCGCCCTATAATTCACCCCTCCACTTT.

This clone was detected once. The CDR3 is CATSPTPGSAGANVLTF. The CDR3 nucleotides are TGTGCCACCAGTCCCACCCCGGGGTCCGCTGGGGCCAACGTCCTGACTTTC. V usage is TRBV24-1 and J usage is TRBJ2-6; a possible D gene is TRBD2 (5 bases). The CDR3 spans 17 residues. From germline, CDR1 is KGHDR and CDR2 SFDVKD. V lost 6 bases and J 2 bases, leaving 16 bases between the germline ends.

This clone has a handful of counts. V gene TRBV5-6 combines with J gene TRBJ1-1; possible D gene TRBD1, 5 bases. Germline V gene lookup returns CDR1 SGHDT and CDR2 YYEEEE. The CDR3 runs 14 residues. V lost 2 bases, J lost 1 base, and 9 bases lay in between. CDR3 DNA sequence: TGTGCCAGCAGCTTCTGGGGGGAGAACACTGAAGCTTTCTTT. It specifies CASSFWGENTEAFF.

The chain links TRBV7-9 to TRBJ1-4, with 9 bases that match TRBD1. Germline loops: CDR1 SEHNR, CDR2 FQNEAQ (reference sequence). This CDR3 has 14 amino acids. Unmatched junction bases numbered 6, after V lost 5 bases and J lost 8 bases. CDR3: CASSQGQGGEKLFF. The CDR3 coding sequence is TGTGCCAGCAGCCAGGGACAGGGTGGAGAAAAACTGTTTTTT. Supplemented by reference TRBV7-9 and TRBJ1-4, the full variable domain reads DTGVSQNPRHKITKRGQNVTFRCDPISEHNRLYWYRQTLGQGPEFLTYFQNEAQLEKSRLLSDRFSAERPKGSFSTLEIQRTEQGDSAMYLCASSQGQGGEKLFFGSGTQLSVL.

The J gene is TRBJ2-2, the V gene TRBV25-1; 9 positions match TRBD2. Germline CDR1 MGHDK, CDR2 SYGVNS. The CDR3 runs to 18 residues. The J segment lost 7 bases and the V segment lost 0 bases, leaving 12 bases of the junction unmatched. CDR3 region: CASSEYGQRGALGGELFF. CDR3 DNA: TGTGCCAGCAGTGAATATGGGCAGCGGGGGGCCCTCGGCGGGGAGCTGTTTTTT.

CDR3 sequence (DNA): TGTGCCAGCAGCCTTTCCTCTGGAAACACCATATATTTT. Its protein product is CASSLSSGNTIYF. This chain connects TRBV13 to TRBJ1-3; D remains ambiguous. V lost 5 bases and J lost 0, with 5 bases in between. CDR1 PRHDT and CDR2 FYEKMQ come from the germline V gene (reference sequence). The CDR3 runs 13 residues.

This CDR3 reads CASSYRLRGSTDTQYF. The CDR3 nucleotides read TGTGCCAGCAGTTACCGTTTGAGGGGGAGCACAGATACGCAGTATTTT. The J gene is TRBJ2-3, the V gene TRBV27; tentatively, D is TRBD1 (6 bases). V dropped 4 bases and J dropped 0 bases, with 14 bases sitting between them. CDR3 size: 16 residues. Germline V gene data show CDR1 as MNHEY and CDR2 as SMNVEV (reference sequence).

The V and J genes are TRBV19 and TRBJ1-5, with TRBD1 identical over 7 bases. This CDR3 is built from 14 residues. With V trimmed by 6 bases and J by 2 bases, 4 bases remained unmatched. Germline values: CDR1 LNHDA, CDR2 SQIVND (reference sequence). CDR3 loop: CASSFQGGNQPQHF. The CDR3 nucleotides are TGTGCCAGTAGCTTCCAGGGGGGCAATCAGCCCCAGCATTTT.

The chain has TRBV7-8 and TRBJ2-5, with 13 positions matching TRBD2. Germline V gene data show CDR1 as SGHVS and CDR2 as FQNEAQ. The CDR3 has 15 residues. V gave up 6 bases and J gave up 5 bases; unmatched junction bases: 6. The CDR3 coding sequence is TGTGCCAGCAGACCACTAGCGGGGGGGCCGGAGACCCAGTACTTC. It codes for CASRPLAGGPETQYF.

This chain uses TRBV27 with TRBJ1-5; 8 positions match TRBD1. The CDR3 runs 14 residues. With 10 bases clipped from V and 4 bases from J, the junction kept 9 bases outside the gene matches. The germline V gene has CDR1 MNHEY and CDR2 SMNVEV (reference sequence). In DNA form, the CDR3 reads TGTGCCACTCAGGGGACAGGTGGGAATCAGCCCCAGCATTTT. Amino acid sequence: CATQGTGGNQPQHF.

The chain is built from TRBV19 and TRBJ2-5; the D gene is possibly TRBD2 (6 bases). The V gene lost 3 bases and the J gene lost 2 bases, with 10 bases spanning the gap. The germline V gene encodes CDR1 LNHDA and CDR2 SQIVND (reference sequence). The length of the CDR3 is 14 residues. The CDR3 sequence is CASSMEGAQETQYF. CDR3 nucleotide sequence: TGTGCCAGTAGTATGGAGGGTGCACAAGAGACCCAGTACTTC.

The genes are TRBV9 and TRBJ2-7; D may be TRBD1 (6 bases). The CDR3 spans 13 residues. Germline CDR1 reads SGDLS; CDR2 reads YYNGEE. Trimming shortened V by 3 bases and J by 0 bases, and 7 bases separated the two germline ends. CDR3 protein: CASSDRDSYEQYF. Here the CDR3 DNA reads TGTGCCAGCAGCGACAGGGACTCCTACGAGCAGTACTTC.

This CDR3 reads CASSGGDGMVTPAFF. Written as DNA, the CDR3 is TGTGCCAGCAGCGGGGGGGACGGAATGGTGACCCCCGCTTTCTTT. The chain recombines TRBV5-4 with TRBJ1-1, with D maybe TRBD1 (5 bases). V gave up 4 bases and J gave up 11 bases, with 24 bases separating them. CDR3 length: 15 amino acids. Germline CDR1 and CDR2: SGHNT and YYREEE (reference sequence).

In its sample, this clone was seen once. V gene TRBV6-1 combines with J gene TRBJ1-2, with a weak D call TRBD1 (6 bases). Deletions cut 4 bases from V and 2 bases from J, with 17 bases between. Germline V gives CDR1 MNHNS, CDR2 SASEGT. The CDR3 has 16 amino acids. In DNA, the CDR3 is TGTGCCAGCAGTGGGTTGGGGGGGCTCAGGAACTATGGCTACACCTTC. Protein: CASSGLGGLRNYGYTF.